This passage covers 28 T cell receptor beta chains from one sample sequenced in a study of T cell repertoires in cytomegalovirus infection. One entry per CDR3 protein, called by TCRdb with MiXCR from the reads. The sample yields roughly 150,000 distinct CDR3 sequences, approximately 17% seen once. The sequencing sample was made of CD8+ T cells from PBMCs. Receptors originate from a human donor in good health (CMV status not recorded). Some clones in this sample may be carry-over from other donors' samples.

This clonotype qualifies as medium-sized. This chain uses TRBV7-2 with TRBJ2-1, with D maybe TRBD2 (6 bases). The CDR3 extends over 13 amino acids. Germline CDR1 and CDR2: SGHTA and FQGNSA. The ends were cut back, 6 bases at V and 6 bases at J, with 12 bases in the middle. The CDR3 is CASSGGRTNEQFF. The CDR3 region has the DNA TGTGCCAGCAGTGGGGGGAGGACCAATGAGCAGTTCTTC. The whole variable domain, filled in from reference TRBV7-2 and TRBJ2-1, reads GAGVSQSPSNKVTEKGKDVELRCDPISGHTALYWYRQSLGQGLEFLIYFQGNSAPDKSGLPSDRFSAERTGGSVSTLTIQRTQQEDSAVYLCASSGGRTNEQFFGPGTRLTVL.

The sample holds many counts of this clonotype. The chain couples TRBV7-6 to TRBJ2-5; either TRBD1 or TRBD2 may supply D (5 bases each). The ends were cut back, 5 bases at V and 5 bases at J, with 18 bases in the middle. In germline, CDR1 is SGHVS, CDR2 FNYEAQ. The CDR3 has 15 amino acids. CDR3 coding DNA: TGTGCCAGCAGCCTTAGGTTGGGGGACGGGGAGACCCAGTACTTC. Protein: CASSLRLGDGETQYF. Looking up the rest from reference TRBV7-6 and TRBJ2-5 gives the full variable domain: GAGVSQSPRYKVTKRGQDVALRCDPISGHVSLYWYRQALGQGPEFLTYFNYEAQQDKSGLPNDRFSAERPEGSISTLTIQRTEQRDSAMYRCASSLRLGDGETQYFGPGTRLLVL.

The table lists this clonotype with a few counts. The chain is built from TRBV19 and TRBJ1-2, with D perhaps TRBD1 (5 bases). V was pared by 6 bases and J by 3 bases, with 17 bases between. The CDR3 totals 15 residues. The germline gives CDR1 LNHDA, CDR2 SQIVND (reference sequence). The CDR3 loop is CASSATRGTHYGYTF. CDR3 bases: TGTGCCAGTAGCGCTACAAGGGGCACCCACTATGGCTACACCTTC. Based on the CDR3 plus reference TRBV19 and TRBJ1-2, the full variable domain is DGGITQSPKYLFRKEGQNVTLSCEQNLNHDAMYWYRQDPGQGLRLIYYSQIVNDFQKGDIAEGYSVSREKKESFPLTVTSAQKNPTAFYLCASSATRGTHYGYTFGSGTRLTVV.

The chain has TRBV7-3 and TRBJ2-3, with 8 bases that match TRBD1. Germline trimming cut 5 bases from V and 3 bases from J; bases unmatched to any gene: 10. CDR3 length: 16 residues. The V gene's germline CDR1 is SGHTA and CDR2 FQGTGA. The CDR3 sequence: CASSPGQGAWTDTQYF. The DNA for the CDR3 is TGTGCCAGCAGCCCAGGACAGGGCGCATGGACAGATACGCAGTATTTT.

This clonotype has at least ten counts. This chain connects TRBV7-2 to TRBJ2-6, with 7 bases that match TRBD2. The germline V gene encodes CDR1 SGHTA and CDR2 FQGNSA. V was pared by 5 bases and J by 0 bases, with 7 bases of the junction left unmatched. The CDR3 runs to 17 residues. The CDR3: CASSPSRGTSGANVLTF. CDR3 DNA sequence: TGTGCCAGCAGCCCCTCGCGGGGGACCTCTGGGGCCAACGTCCTGACTTTC.

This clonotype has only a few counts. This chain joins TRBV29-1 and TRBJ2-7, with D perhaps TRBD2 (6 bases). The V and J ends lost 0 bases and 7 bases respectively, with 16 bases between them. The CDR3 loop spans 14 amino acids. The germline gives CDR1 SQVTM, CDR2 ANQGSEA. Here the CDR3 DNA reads TGCAGCGTTGAAGAATACCGGGGAGGTCATGAGCAGTACTTC. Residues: CSVEEYRGGHEQYF.

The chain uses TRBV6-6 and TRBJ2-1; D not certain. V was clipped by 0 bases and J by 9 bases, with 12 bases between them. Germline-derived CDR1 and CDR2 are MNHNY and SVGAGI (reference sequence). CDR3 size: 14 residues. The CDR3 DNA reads TGTGCCAGCAGTTACTCGAAGGGTAGGGTTGAGCAGTTCTTC. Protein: CASSYSKGRVEQFF.

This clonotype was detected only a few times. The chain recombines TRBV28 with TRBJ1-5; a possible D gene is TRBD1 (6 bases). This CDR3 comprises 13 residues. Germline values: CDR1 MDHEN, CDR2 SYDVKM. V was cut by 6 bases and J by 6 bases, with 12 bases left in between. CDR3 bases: TGTGCCAGCAGACGACAGGTGGGTCAGCCCCAGCATTTT. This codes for CASRRQVGQPQHF.

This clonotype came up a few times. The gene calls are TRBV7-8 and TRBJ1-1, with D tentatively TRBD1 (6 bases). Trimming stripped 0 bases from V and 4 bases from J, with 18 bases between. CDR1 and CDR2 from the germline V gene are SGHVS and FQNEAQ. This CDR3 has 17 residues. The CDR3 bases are TGTGCCAGCAGCTTAGCGTCCCGAGGGGGGGGGGGCACTGAAGCTTTCTTT. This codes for CASSLASRGGGGTEAFF.

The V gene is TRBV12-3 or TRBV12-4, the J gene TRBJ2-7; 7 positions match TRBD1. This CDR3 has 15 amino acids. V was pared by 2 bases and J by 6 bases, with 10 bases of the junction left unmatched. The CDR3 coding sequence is TGTGCCAGCAGTTTACGGAACAGGGGAGAAGGCGAGCAGTACTTC. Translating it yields CASSLRNRGEGEQYF.

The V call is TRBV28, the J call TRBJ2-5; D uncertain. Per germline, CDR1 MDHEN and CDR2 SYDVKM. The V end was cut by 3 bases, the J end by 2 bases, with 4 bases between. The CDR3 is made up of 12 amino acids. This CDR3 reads CASSLPQETQYF. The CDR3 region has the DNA TGTGCCAGCAGTTTGCCTCAAGAGACCCAGTACTTC.

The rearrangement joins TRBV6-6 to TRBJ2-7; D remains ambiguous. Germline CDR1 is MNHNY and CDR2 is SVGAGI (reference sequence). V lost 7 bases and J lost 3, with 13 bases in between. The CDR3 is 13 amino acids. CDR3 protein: CASTPGGVYEQYF. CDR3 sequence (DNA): TGTGCCAGCACCCCGGGCGGAGTCTACGAGCAGTACTTC.

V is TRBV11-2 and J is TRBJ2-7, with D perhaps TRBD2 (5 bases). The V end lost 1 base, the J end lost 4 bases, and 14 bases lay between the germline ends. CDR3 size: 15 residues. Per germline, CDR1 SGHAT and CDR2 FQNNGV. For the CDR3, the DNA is TGTGCCAGCAGCTTAGGAATACCAACGGGATACGAGCAGTACTTC. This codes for CASSLGIPTGYEQYF.

CDR3 in DNA: TGTGCCAGCAGCTTAGGACATATGTACAATGAGCAGTTCTTC. Its protein is CASSLGHMYNEQFF. The chain links TRBV11-3 to TRBJ2-1; D gene unclear. CDR3 length equals 14 residues. Trimming pared 1 base from V and 4 bases from J, leaving 8 bases between. CDR1 is SGHNT, CDR2 YENEEA, per germline.

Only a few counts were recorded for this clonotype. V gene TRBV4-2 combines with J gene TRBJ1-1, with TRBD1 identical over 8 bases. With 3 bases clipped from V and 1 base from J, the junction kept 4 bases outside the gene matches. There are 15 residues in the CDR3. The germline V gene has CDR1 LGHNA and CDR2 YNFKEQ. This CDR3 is CASSQATGGNTEAFF. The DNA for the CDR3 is TGTGCCAGCAGCCAGGCAACAGGGGGGAACACTGAAGCTTTCTTT.

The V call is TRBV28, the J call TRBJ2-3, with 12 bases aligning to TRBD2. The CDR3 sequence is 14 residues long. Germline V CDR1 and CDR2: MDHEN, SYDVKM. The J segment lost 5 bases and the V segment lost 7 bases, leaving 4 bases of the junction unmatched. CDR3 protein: CASNPSGRGDTQYF. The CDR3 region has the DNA TGTGCCAGCAACCCTAGCGGGAGGGGAGATACGCAGTATTTT.

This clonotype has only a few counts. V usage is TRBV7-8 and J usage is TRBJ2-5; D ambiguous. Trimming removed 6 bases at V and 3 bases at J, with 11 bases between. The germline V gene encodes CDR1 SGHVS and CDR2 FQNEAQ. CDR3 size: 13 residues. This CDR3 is CASRGANEETQYF. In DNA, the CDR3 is TGTGCCAGCAGAGGCGCGAATGAAGAGACCCAGTACTTC. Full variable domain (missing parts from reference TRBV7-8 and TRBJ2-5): GAGVSQSPRYKVAKRGQDVALRCDPISGHVSLFWYQQALGQGPEFLTYFQNEAQLDKSGLPSDRFFAERPEGSVSTLKIQRTQQEDSAVYLCASRGANEETQYFGPGTRLLVL.

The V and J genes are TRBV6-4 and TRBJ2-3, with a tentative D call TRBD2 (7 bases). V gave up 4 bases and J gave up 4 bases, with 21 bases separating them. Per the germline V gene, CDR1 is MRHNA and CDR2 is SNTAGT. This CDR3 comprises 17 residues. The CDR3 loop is CASSAGPGGGSADTQYF. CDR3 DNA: TGTGCCAGCAGTGCGGGGCCTGGGGGCGGGAGCGCAGATACGCAGTATTTT.

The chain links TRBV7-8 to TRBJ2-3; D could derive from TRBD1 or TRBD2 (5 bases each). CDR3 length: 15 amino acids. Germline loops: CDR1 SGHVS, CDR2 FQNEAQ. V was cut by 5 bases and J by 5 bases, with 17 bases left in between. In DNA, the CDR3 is TGTGCCAGCAGCACCACAGAGGGACGAGGAGATACGCAGTATTTT. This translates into CASSTTEGRGDTQYF.

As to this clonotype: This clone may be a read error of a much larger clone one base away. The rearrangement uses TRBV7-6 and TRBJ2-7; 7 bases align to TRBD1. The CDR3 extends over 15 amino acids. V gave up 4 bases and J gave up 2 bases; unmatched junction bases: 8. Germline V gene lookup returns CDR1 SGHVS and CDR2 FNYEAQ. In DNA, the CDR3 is TGTGCCAGCAGCTCCCGACAGGGAACACCCTACGAGCAGTACTTC. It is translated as CASSSRQGTPYEQYF.

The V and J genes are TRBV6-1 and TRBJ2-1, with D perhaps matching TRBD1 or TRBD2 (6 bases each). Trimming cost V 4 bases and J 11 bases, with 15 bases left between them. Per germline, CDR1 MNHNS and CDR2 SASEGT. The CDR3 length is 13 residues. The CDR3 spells CASSGGTHPKQFF. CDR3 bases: TGTGCCAGCAGTGGCGGGACACATCCTAAGCAGTTCTTC.

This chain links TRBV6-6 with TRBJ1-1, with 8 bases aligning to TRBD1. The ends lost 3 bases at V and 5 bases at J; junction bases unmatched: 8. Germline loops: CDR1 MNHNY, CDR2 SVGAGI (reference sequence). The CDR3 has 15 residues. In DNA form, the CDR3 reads TGTGCCAGCAGTTATCGGGACAGGCGGGAAACTGAAGCTTTCTTT. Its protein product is CASSYRDRRETEAFF.

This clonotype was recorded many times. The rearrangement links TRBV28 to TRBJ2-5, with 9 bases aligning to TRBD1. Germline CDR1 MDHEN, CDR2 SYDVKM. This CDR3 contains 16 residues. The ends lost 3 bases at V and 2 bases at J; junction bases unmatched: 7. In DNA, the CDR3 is TGTGCCAGCAGTTTGGGAGAGACAGGGGGACAAGAGACCCAGTACTTC. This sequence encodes CASSLGETGGQETQYF.

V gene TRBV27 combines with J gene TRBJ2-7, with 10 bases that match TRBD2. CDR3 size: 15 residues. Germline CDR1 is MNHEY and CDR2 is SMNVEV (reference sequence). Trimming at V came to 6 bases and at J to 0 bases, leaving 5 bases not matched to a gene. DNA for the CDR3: TGTGCCAGCAGCCCACTAGCGGGAAGCTCCTACGAGCAGTACTTC. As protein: CASSPLAGSSYEQYF.

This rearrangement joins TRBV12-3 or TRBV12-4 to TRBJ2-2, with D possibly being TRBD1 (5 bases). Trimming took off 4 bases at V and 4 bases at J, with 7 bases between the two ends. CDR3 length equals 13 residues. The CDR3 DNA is TGTGCCAGCAGTTCCAGGGTCACCGGGGAGCTGTTTTTT. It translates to CASSSRVTGELFF.

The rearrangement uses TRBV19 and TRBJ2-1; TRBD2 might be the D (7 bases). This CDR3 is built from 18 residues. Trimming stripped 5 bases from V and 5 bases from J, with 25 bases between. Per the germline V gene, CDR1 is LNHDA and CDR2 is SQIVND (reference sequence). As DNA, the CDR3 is TGTGCCAGTAGTCTCCGGGGGCGGGAGATCGCCGTGGACAATGAGCAGTTCTTC. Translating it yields CASSLRGREIAVDNEQFF.

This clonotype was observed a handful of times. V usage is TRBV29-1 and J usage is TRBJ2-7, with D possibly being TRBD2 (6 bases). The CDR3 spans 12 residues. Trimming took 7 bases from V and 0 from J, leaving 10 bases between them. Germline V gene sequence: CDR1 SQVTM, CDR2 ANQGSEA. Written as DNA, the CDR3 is TGCAGCGCGTTGGGGGGCTCCTACGAGCAGTACTTC. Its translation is CSALGGSYEQYF.

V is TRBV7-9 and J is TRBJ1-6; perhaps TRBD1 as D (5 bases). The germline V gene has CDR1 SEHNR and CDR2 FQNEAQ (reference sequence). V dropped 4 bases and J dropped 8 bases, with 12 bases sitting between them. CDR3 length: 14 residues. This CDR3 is CASSSAGRDSPLHF. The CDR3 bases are TGTGCCAGCAGCTCAGCAGGGAGAGATTCACCCCTCCACTTT. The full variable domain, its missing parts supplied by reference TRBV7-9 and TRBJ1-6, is DTGVSQNPRHKITKRGQNVTFRCDPISEHNRLYWYRQTLGQGPEFLTYFQNEAQLEKSRLLSDRFSAERPKGSFSTLEIQRTEQGDSAMYLCASSSAGRDSPLHFGNGTRLTVT.